These T cell receptor beta chains were read from a single sample in a study of blood T cell repertoires in COVID-19. Produced via immunoSEQ multiplex PCR; TCRdb's table is partial and in-frame only. The sample includes 300,000 to 350,000 clones, approximately 88% seen only once; the top ten take 1.5% to 2%. The sequenced material came from peripheral blood. All receptors derive from a woman aged 25-40 years with COVID-19, enrolled during active disease. Each CDR3 is given with its conserved first and last residue. Fields, in order: V gene, D gene, J gene, clone size, CDR3 length, CDR3 DNA, CDR3 protein. D genes are given only for firm matches. Size tells how often a clone was seen (once, few, many) or the class of an expanded clone, and some rows leave it out.

TRBV4-2	NA	TRBJ1-3	NA	15	TGTGCCAGCAGCCAAGCCCCTAACCCTGGAAACACCATATATTTT	CASSQAPNPGNTIYF
TRBV2	NA	TRBJ1-1	NA	12	TGTGCCAGCAGAACACCTAACACTGAAGCTTTCTTT	CASRTPNTEAFF
TRBV4-2	NA	TRBJ1-2	once	13	TGTGCCAGCAGCCAAGACCCGGGGGACGGCTACACCTTC	CASSQDPGDGYTF
TRBV6-6	TRBD2	TRBJ2-1	NA	16	TGTGCCAGCAGTTATGCGACTAGCGGGGGGAACAATGAGCAGTTCTTC	CASSYATSGGNNEQFF
TRBV3-1/TRBV3-2	TRBD2	TRBJ2-5	NA	15	TGTGCCAGCAGCCAAGGTAGCGGGCCACAAGAGACCCAGTACTTC	CASSQGSGPQETQYF
TRBV3-1/TRBV3-2	NA	TRBJ1-1	NA	11	TGTGCCAGCAGCCAGAACAGGGATGCTTTCTTT	CASSQNRDAFF
TRBV29-1	TRBD1	TRBJ1-1	NA	15	TGCAGCGCACGTCCGGGACAGCTAATGAACACTGAAGCTTTCTTT	CSARPGQLMNTEAFF
TRBV28	TRBD2	TRBJ2-1	NA	14	TGTGCCAGCAGGACCCCCGGGGGGAGCTATGAGCAGTTCTTC	CASRTPGGSYEQFF
TRBV19	TRBD1	TRBJ1-4	NA	14	TGTGCCAGTAAACCCCTAGACAGGGGAGAAAAACTGTTTTTT	CASKPLDRGEKLFF
TRBV5-6	NA	TRBJ2-1	once	12	TGTGCCAGCAGCCCGGGGGATAACGAGCAGTTCTTC	CASSPGDNEQFF
TRBV12-5	NA	TRBJ2-5	NA	12	TGTGCTAGTGGTCTACCTAAATTGTCCCAGTACTTC	CASGLPKLSQYF
TRBV6-5	NA	TRBJ1-2	NA	13	TGTGCCAGCAGTCTGGGGGGAGGCTATGGCTACACCTTC	CASSLGGGYGYTF
TRBV10-2	TRBD2	TRBJ2-2	NA	16	TGCGCCAGCAGACGGGGGGGCGCGGCGAACACCGGGGAGCTGTTTTTT	CASRRGGAANTGELFF
TRBV10-2	NA	TRBJ1-1	NA	13	TGCGCCAGCCACGGACAGATGAACACTGAAGCTTTCTTT	CASHGQMNTEAFF
TRBV4-2	TRBD1	TRBJ1-3	NA	15	TGTGCCAGCAGCCAAACACAGGGGGCGGGAAACACCATATATTTT	CASSQTQGAGNTIYF
TRBV6-5	TRBD2	TRBJ2-1	NA	15	TGTGCCAGCAGCCACGGGCGGGGGGGGAATAATGAGCAGTTCTTC	CASSHGRGGNNEQFF
TRBV12-3/TRBV12-4	NA	TRBJ2-3	NA	13	TGTGCCAGCAAAGACAGGCGGACAGATACGCAGTATTTT	CASKDRRTDTQYF
TRBV6-4	TRBD1	TRBJ1-2	NA	14	TGTGCCAGCAGTGACCTTAGGACAGGGGCTGGCTACACCTTC	CASSDLRTGAGYTF
TRBV11-2	TRBD2	TRBJ2-1	once	15	TGTGCCAGCAGCGGAGGGACTAGCTCCCACAATGAGCAGTTCTTC	CASSGGTSSHNEQFF
TRBV28	NA	TRBJ1-2	NA	15	TGTGCCAGCAGTTTAGAGTGGGGCGGCGGTTATGGCTACACCTTC	CASSLEWGGGYGYTF
TRBV5-1	NA	TRBJ1-2	NA	15	TGCGCCAGCAGCTTGTCTCCGGGAGCTAACTATGGCTACACCTTC	CASSLSPGANYGYTF
TRBV27	TRBD2	TRBJ2-2	NA	15	TGTGCCAGCAGACCGGGACTAACGAACACCGGGGAGCTGTTTTTT	CASRPGLTNTGELFF
TRBV6-2/TRBV6-3	TRBD1	TRBJ2-1	once	14	TGTGCCAGCAGCAGGGGGCCCCCCTACAATGAGCAGTTCTTC	CASSRGPPYNEQFF
TRBV10-3	NA	TRBJ1-2	NA	14	TGTGCCATCAGTGAGTCCTCAGTAAACTATGGCTACACCTTC	CAISESSVNYGYTF
TRBV7-6	NA	TRBJ2-3	NA	15	TGTGCCAGCAGCCCCCGGGGTCTTAGCACAGATACGCAGTATTTT	CASSPRGLSTDTQYF
TRBV6-5	NA	TRBJ2-3	few	14	TGTGCCAGCAGTCGGACGACAGGCTCAGATACGCAGTATTTT	CASSRTTGSDTQYF
TRBV24-1	NA	TRBJ1-2	few	14	TGTGCCACCAGTGACTTCAGGACTAACTATGGCTACACCTTC	CATSDFRTNYGYTF
TRBV6-1	NA	TRBJ1-5	NA	13	TGTGCCAGCAGTGAAATGGAGGGACAGCCCCAGCATTTT	CASSEMEGQPQHF
TRBV12-5	TRBD1	TRBJ1-2	NA	16	TGTGCTAGTGGTTTGTCTCCGGGACAGGGGATCTATGGCTACACCTTC	CASGLSPGQGIYGYTF
TRBV2	NA	TRBJ1-1	NA	14	TGTGCCAGCAGTGGACAGAGCTACAACACTGAAGCTTTCTTT	CASSGQSYNTEAFF
TRBV19	TRBD1	TRBJ1-1	once	14	TGTGCCAGTAGTTACGGACAGGGCTGGCCTGAAGCTTTCTTT	CASSYGQGWPEAFF
TRBV2	NA	TRBJ1-5	NA	16	TGTGCCAGCAGTGAAGGGGTCAGGGTGGGCGATCAGCCCCAGCATTTT	CASSEGVRVGDQPQHF
TRBV6-4	TRBD1	TRBJ1-4	NA	15	TGTGCCAGGATGTCCCTACAGGGGGCGCAGGAAAAACTGTTTTTT	CARMSLQGAQEKLFF
TRBV28	NA	TRBJ1-1	NA	15	TGTGCCAGCAGTTCGAGGCGGGCGGGGAGGACTGAAGCTTTCTTT	CASSSRRAGRTEAFF
TRBV7-9	TRBD1	TRBJ1-3	NA	16	TGTGCCAGCAGCTCTCGAACCGGGACAGGGGGAAACACCATATATTTT	CASSSRTGTGGNTIYF
TRBV2	TRBD1	TRBJ1-5	NA	15	TGTGCCAGCAGTGAGTGGACAGGGAGCAATCAGCCCCAGCATTTT	CASSEWTGSNQPQHF
TRBV7-8	NA	TRBJ1-6	NA	15	TGTGCCAGCAGCTTAGGGCTGGGCGAAAATTCACCCCTCCACTTT	CASSLGLGENSPLHF
TRBV7-2	TRBD2	TRBJ2-3	once	15	TGTGCCAGCAGCTCAACGGGGGGGTTCACAGATACGCAGTATTTT	CASSSTGGFTDTQYF
TRBV6-5	NA	TRBJ1-1	NA	15	TGTGCCAGCAGTAACACGGGACATCCGAACACTGAAGCTTTCTTT	CASSNTGHPNTEAFF
TRBV4-3	NA	TRBJ2-1	NA	16	TGCGCCAGCAGCCAAGAGTACAGGCGGGATTACAATGAGCAGTTCTTC	CASSQEYRRDYNEQFF
TRBV10-3	NA	TRBJ2-3	NA	15	TGTGCCATCAGTGAGTATGGGGCTAGCACAGATACGCAGTATTTT	CAISEYGASTDTQYF
TRBV5-1	TRBD2	TRBJ2-2	NA	15	TGCGCCAGCAATAGCGGGGGCTCGAACACCGGGGAGCTGTTTTTT	CASNSGGSNTGELFF
TRBV10-3	NA	TRBJ2-7	NA	11	TGTGCCATCAGTGGAGCCTACGAGCAGTACTTC	CAISGAYEQYF
TRBV2	NA	TRBJ2-1	NA	15	TGTGCCAGCAGTGGGGGGGGCGGACGCGACAATGAGCAGTTCTTC	CASSGGGGRDNEQFF
TRBV2	NA	TRBJ2-7	few	13	TGTGCCAGCAGCCGACAGCCCTCCTACGAGCAGTACTTC	CASSRQPSYEQYF
TRBV19	NA	TRBJ1-5	many	12	TGTGCCAGTAGGGGCGGCAATCAGCCCCAGCATTTT	CASRGGNQPQHF
TRBV6-2/TRBV6-3	TRBD1	TRBJ1-6	NA	16	TGTGCCAGCAGTCAACGGACAGGGGGCCCCGATTCACCCCTCCACTTT	CASSQRTGGPDSPLHF
TRBV9	TRBD1	TRBJ2-5	NA	15	TGTGCCAGCAGCGTAGGAGCAGGGGGAAGGGAGACCCAGTACTTC	CASSVGAGGRETQYF
TRBV7-9	NA	TRBJ1-1	NA	14	TGTGCCAGCGTTCCACGTTGGGCGAACACTGAAGCTTTCTTT	CASVPRWANTEAFF